Listed here are 29 T cell receptor beta chains from one sample, sequenced in a study of T cells in Graves' hyperthyroidism and ophthalmopathy. Amplification of TCR beta CDR3 regions used RNA as the template. HTBI primers were employed in a first-round RT-PCR of the TCR CDR3. A single record per CDR3 protein comes from TCRdb applying MiXCR to the multiplex PCR reads. This table holds a few hundred thousand distinct CDR3 sequences, less than 25% found once. The sample was blood. Receptors were obtained from a woman in her seventies with Graves' ophthalmopathy.

The chain carries TRBV6-1 and TRBJ1-2; D gene ambiguous. This CDR3 has 10 amino acids. V lost 9 bases and J 7 bases, leaving 9 bases between the germline ends. Germline lookup yields CDR1 MNHNS and CDR2 SASEGT. The CDR3 DNA is TGTGCCAGTATGACGCTTGGCTACACCTTC. This encodes CASMTLGYTF.

This clonotype was observed many times. The rearrangement uses TRBV28 and TRBJ2-2; the match to TRBD2 covers 11 bases. The ends lost 5 bases at V and 4 bases at J; junction bases unmatched: 6. Germline V lookup: CDR1 MDHEN, CDR2 SYDVKM. This CDR3 spans 16 amino acids. CDR3 bases: TGTGCCAGCAGTCGTACTAGCGGGAGTGCCACCGGGGAGCTGTTTTTT. Translated: CASSRTSGSATGELFF.

J is TRBJ2-2 and V is TRBV29-1; 11 bases are shared with TRBD2. Trimming at V came to 6 bases and at J to 5 bases, leaving 5 bases not matched to a gene. Germline V gene lookup returns CDR1 SQVTM and CDR2 ANQGSEA. The CDR3 is 14 residues long. CDR3 DNA: TGCAGCGTCCGGACTAGCGGGTCGACCGGGGAGCTGTTTTTT. Its protein product is CSVRTSGSTGELFF.

The V call is TRBV7-9, the J call TRBJ1-5; D unresolved. There are 12 residues in the CDR3. The V gene lost 4 bases and the J gene lost 7 bases, with 8 bases spanning the gap. Germline V CDR1 and CDR2: SEHNR, FQNEAQ (reference sequence). CDR3 loop: CASSSPNQPQHF. The CDR3 DNA is TGTGCCAGCAGCTCCCCGAACCAGCCCCAGCATTTT.

The chain uses TRBV3-1 and TRBJ2-2; TRBD2 agrees at 10 bases. This CDR3 region has 18 residues. V lost 1 base, J lost 5 bases, and 10 bases stayed unmatched. Per the germline V gene, CDR1 is LGHDT and CDR2 is YNNKEL (reference sequence). The CDR3 nucleotides are TGTGCCAGCAGCCAAGGGCCCGTAGCGGGAGGAGGAACCGGGGAGCTGTTTTTT. It encodes CASSQGPVAGGGTGELFF.

In its sample, this clonotype was seen a few times. This chain connects TRBV7-6 to TRBJ2-5, with TRBD1 matching 8 bases. The CDR3 contains 16 residues. Germline V CDR1 and CDR2: SGHVS, FNYEAQ. Unmatched junction bases numbered 12, after V lost 5 bases and J lost 4 bases. CDR3 nucleotide sequence: TGTGCCAGCAGCGGGATGGGACAGGCCCAGGGAGAGACCCAGTACTTC. Residues: CASSGMGQAQGETQYF. Filled out from reference TRBV7-6 and TRBJ2-5, the complete variable domain reads GAGVSQSPRYKVTKRGQDVALRCDPISGHVSLYWYRQALGQGPEFLTYFNYEAQQDKSGLPNDRFSAERPEGSISTLTIQRTEQRDSAMYRCASSGMGQAQGETQYFGPGTRLLVL.

Ten or more counts support this clonotype. The V gene is TRBV12-3 or TRBV12-4, the J gene TRBJ1-1, with D perhaps matching TRBD1 (6 bases). The CDR3 loop spans 15 amino acids. V gave up 6 bases and J gave up 4 bases, with 18 bases separating them. CDR3 region: CASRRGYRVGTEAFF. Here the CDR3 DNA reads TGTGCCAGCAGGAGGGGCTACAGGGTGGGCACTGAAGCTTTCTTT.

CDR3 sequence (DNA): TGTGCCAGCAGTCTACAGGGAGCTCAGCCCCAGCATTTT. Protein product: CASSLQGAQPQHF. The J gene is TRBJ1-5, the V gene TRBV6-2 or TRBV6-3; D is possibly TRBD1 (6 bases). The CDR3 is 13 residues long. Germline V lookup: CDR1 MNHEY, CDR2 SVGEGT. Trimming left V 5 bases short and J 6 bases short, with 11 bases between.

This clonotype was found many times. V usage is TRBV12-3 or TRBV12-4 and J usage is TRBJ2-7; the D is unclear. The CDR3 length is 14 residues. The germline V and J ends were trimmed by 2 bases and 4 bases, with 12 bases remaining between them. The CDR3 region is CASSLQSAAYEQYF. The CDR3 bases are TGTGCCAGCAGTTTACAGTCAGCTGCGTACGAGCAGTACTTC.

Many counts were recorded for this clonotype. The V gene is TRBV28, the J gene TRBJ2-7; no firm D call. The CDR3 extends over 15 amino acids. Germline V gene data show CDR1 as MDHEN and CDR2 as SYDVKM. V was clipped by 5 bases and J by 6 bases, with 20 bases between them. The CDR3 region is CASSPKPRLGSEQYF. CDR3 bases: TGTGCCAGCAGTCCAAAACCCAGGCTGGGAAGCGAGCAGTACTTC.

The sample holds a few counts of this clonotype. The chain joins TRBV7-8 to TRBJ2-7; D remains unclear. This CDR3 contains 11 residues. The V gene's germline CDR1 is SGHVS and CDR2 FQNEAQ. Trimming shortened V by 4 bases and J by 8 bases, and 9 bases separated the two germline ends. The CDR3 region has the DNA TGTGCCAGCAGCTCTACGTTTCAGCAGTACTTC. Translated, it gives CASSSTFQQYF.

The chain combines TRBV20-1 with TRBJ2-1; 13 bases align to TRBD2. From germline, CDR1 is DFQATT and CDR2 SNEGSKA (reference sequence). The CDR3 is 16 residues long. The V gene end was trimmed by 4 bases and the J gene end by 1 base; junction bases not matched to a gene: 4. The CDR3 sequence is CSANRLAGGSYNEQFF. CDR3 nucleotides: TGCAGTGCTAACAGACTAGCGGGAGGATCCTACAATGAGCAGTTCTTC.

The genes are TRBV20-1 and TRBJ2-1; D might be TRBD2 (5 bases). CDR3 length: 12 amino acids. Trimming took 3 bases from V and 3 from J, leaving 6 bases between them. Per the germline V gene, CDR1 is DFQATT and CDR2 is SNEGSKA (reference sequence). CDR3 sequence reads: CSASGNYNEQFF. The CDR3 DNA follows: TGCAGTGCTAGCGGGAACTACAATGAGCAGTTCTTC.

The chain has TRBV5-4 and TRBJ1-6, with D tentatively TRBD1 (6 bases). CDR1 is SGHNT, CDR2 YYREEE, per germline (reference sequence). CDR3 length: 16 residues. Trimming left V 3 bases short and J 7 bases short, with 17 bases between. The CDR3 sequence: CASSSGPQGTNSPLHF. CDR3 sequence (DNA): TGTGCCAGCAGCTCGGGACCCCAGGGGACCAATTCACCCCTCCACTTT.

This clonotype was detected many times. For the CDR3, the DNA is TGTGCCAGCAGTTTGAACGGGGGGTATGGCTACACCTTC. This translates into CASSLNGGYGYTF. The chain uses TRBV12-3 or TRBV12-4 and TRBJ1-2, with TRBD1 as a possible D gene (5 bases). V lost 3 bases and J lost 5, with 10 bases in between. CDR3 length: 13 residues.

This clonotype has a handful of counts. The rearrangement joins TRBV7-2 to TRBJ1-2; 8 nucleotides agree with TRBD1. This CDR3 contains 15 residues. CDR1 is SGHTA, CDR2 FQGNSA, per germline. The ends lost 5 bases at V and 7 bases at J; junction bases unmatched: 12. The CDR3 DNA sequence: TGTGCCAGCAGCGGGGGGGGACAGGTGGGCTTTGGCTACACCTTC. Encoded protein: CASSGGGQVGFGYTF.

CDR3 nucleotides: TGTGCCAGCAGTTGGGTCGGGCCCAACGAGCAGTACTTC. Residues: CASSWVGPNEQYF. This chain uses TRBV27 with TRBJ2-7; D uncertain. The V end was cut by 4 bases, the J end by 5 bases, with 12 bases between. The CDR3 totals 13 residues. The V gene's germline CDR1 is MNHEY and CDR2 SMNVEV (reference sequence).

This clonotype was picked up a small number of times. The V call is TRBV15, the J call TRBJ2-2, with 7 positions matching TRBD1. The CDR3 spans 16 residues. Unmatched junction bases numbered 8, after V lost 3 bases and J lost 4 bases. In germline, CDR1 is LNHNV, CDR2 YYDKDF (reference sequence). CDR3 sequence reads: CATSSIRGQLTGELFF. The CDR3 DNA reads TGTGCCACCAGCAGCATAAGGGGGCAGCTCACCGGGGAGCTGTTTTTT.

The V gene is TRBV12-3 or TRBV12-4, the J gene TRBJ2-3; D remains unclear. Trimming pared 0 bases from V and 0 bases from J, leaving 7 bases between. The CDR3 consists of 15 residues. The CDR3 loop is CASSLASSSTDTQYF. The CDR3 DNA sequence: TGTGCCAGCAGTTTAGCTAGTTCAAGCACAGATACGCAGTATTTT.

In this sample, this clonotype turned up many times. The chain uses TRBV3-1 and TRBJ1-1, with D unclear. Germline V gives CDR1 LGHDT, CDR2 YNNKEL (reference sequence). The CDR3 totals 13 residues. V lost 6 bases, J lost 5 bases, and 13 bases lay in between. In DNA, the CDR3 is TGTGCCAGCAGTCCAATTCCCAGGACTGAAGCTTTCTTT. Its translation is CASSPIPRTEAFF.

This chain joins TRBV20-1 and TRBJ2-1; no reliable D call. The CDR3 sequence is 12 residues long. In germline, CDR1 is DFQATT, CDR2 SNEGSKA (reference sequence). V was shortened by 1 base and J by 5 bases, with 6 bases between the two germline ends. The chain's CDR3 is CSARAVHNEQFF. The CDR3 region has the DNA TGCAGTGCTAGAGCCGTTCACAATGAGCAGTTCTTC.

The chain is built from TRBV6-1 and TRBJ2-6; TRBD1 is a possible D gene (5 bases). Germline CDR1 and CDR2: MNHNS and SASEGT. The V end lost 4 bases, the J end lost 0 bases, and 16 bases lay between the germline ends. The CDR3 consists of 18 residues. The CDR3 DNA follows: TGTGCCAGCAGTGTGACAGTTTGGATTTCCTCTGGGGCCAACGTCCTGACTTTC. Protein product: CASSVTVWISSGANVLTF.

This clonotype was recorded a few times. V and J are TRBV30 and TRBJ1-1; D is possibly TRBD1 (6 bases). V lost 2 bases and J 5 bases, leaving 15 bases between the germline ends. Per the germline V gene, CDR1 is GTSNPN and CDR2 is SVGIG (reference sequence). The CDR3 totals 14 residues. CDR3 residues: CAWSFGGGRTEAFF. The CDR3 DNA sequence: TGTGCCTGGAGTTTTGGGGGCGGCAGGACTGAAGCTTTCTTT.

In this sample, this clonotype turned up a few times. The rearrangement links TRBV9 to TRBJ1-1, with D possibly matching TRBD1 (6 bases). Germline V gene lookup returns CDR1 SGDLS and CDR2 YYNGEE. This CDR3 spans 14 amino acids. V shed 3 bases and J shed 5 bases, with 14 bases lying between them. CDR3 nucleotides: TGTGCCAGCAGCGAGAGTGGGGGGCAAACTGAAGCTTTCTTT. It yields the protein CASSESGGQTEAFF.

The table lists this clonotype with a few counts. This chain links TRBV30 with TRBJ2-3; 7 bases align to TRBD2. There are 12 residues in the CDR3. V shed 1 base and J 6 bases; nucleotides not matched to a gene: 1. Per germline, CDR1 GTSNPN and CDR2 SVGIG (reference sequence). CDR3 nucleotide sequence: TGTGCCTGGAGTGGGGGAGGGGATACGCAGTATTTT. It translates to CAWSGGGDTQYF. Combining the CDR3 with reference TRBV30 and TRBJ2-3 gives the whole variable domain SQTIHQWPATLVQPVGSPLSLECTVEGTSNPNLYWYRQAAGRGLQLLFYSVGIGQISSEVPQNLSASRPQDRQFILSSKKLLLSDSGFYLCAWSGGGDTQYFGPGTRLTVL.

V usage is TRBV28 and J usage is TRBJ2-7, with unresolved D. The CDR3 length is 11 residues. Germline V gives CDR1 MDHEN, CDR2 SYDVKM. V lost 3 bases and J lost 6, with 6 bases in between. CDR3 sequence reads: CASSLMGEQYF. The CDR3 nucleotides read TGTGCCAGCAGTTTGATGGGCGAGCAGTACTTC.

The rearrangement uses TRBV6-2 or TRBV6-3 and TRBJ2-7; no reliable D call. Trimming stripped 2 bases from V and 5 bases from J, with 7 bases between. CDR3 size: 12 residues. Germline V CDR1 and CDR2: MNHEY, SVGEGT. This CDR3 reads CASSYVGHEQYF. DNA of the CDR3: TGTGCCAGCAGTTACGTAGGCCACGAGCAGTACTTC.

This clonotype was detected many times. This chain connects TRBV29-1 to TRBJ1-1; 10 bases line up with TRBD1. V was clipped by 7 bases and J by 0 bases; unmatched bases: 2. CDR3 length: 13 residues. Per germline, CDR1 SQVTM and CDR2 ANQGSEA. The CDR3, as DNA: TGCAGCGCTGGACAGGGGGTGAACACTGAAGCTTTCTTT. Translating gives CSAGQGVNTEAFF.

This clonotype was counted at least ten times. The chain recombines TRBV6-1 with TRBJ1-5, with D maybe TRBD1 (5 bases). The germline CDR1 and CDR2 sequences are MNHNS and SASEGT. The CDR3 spans 15 residues. V lost 6 bases and J lost 3, with 15 bases in between. The CDR3 sequence is CASRVGTGYNQPQHF. The CDR3 DNA reads as TGTGCCAGCAGAGTCGGGACGGGTTACAATCAGCCCCAGCATTTT.